The 19 T cell receptor beta chains below were found in one sample sequenced in a study of response to subunit inactivated influenza vaccine. TCRdb reanalysed the RT-PCR reads using MiXCR and keeps one entry per CDR3 protein. The repertoire has under 850,000 distinct CDR3 sequences, 18% of them found once; the top ten carry around 9.9%. Sequenced here: PBMCs from blood, sampled roughly 5 days after vaccination. These receptor sequences come from a man in his fifties who received an inactivated influenza vaccine.

The chain has TRBV10-3 and TRBJ2-2; 7 positions agree with TRBD2. This CDR3 comprises 14 residues. CDR1 is ENHRY and CDR2 is SYGVKD in the germline V gene. After removal of 5 bases from V and 3 bases from J, the junction contained 3 bases not matched to a gene. CDR3: CAISSGTYTGELFF. CDR3 DNA sequence: TGTGCCATCAGTAGCGGGACTTACACCGGGGAGCTGTTTTTT.

This clonotype was seen a handful of times. The chain has TRBV10-3 and TRBJ2-2, with 11 bases identical to TRBD1. This CDR3 is 15 amino acids long. CDR1 is ENHRY and CDR2 is SYGVKD in the germline V gene. V was clipped by 10 bases and J by 4 bases; unmatched bases: 8. The CDR3 spells CATGTGTGGTGELFF. DNA of the CDR3: TGTGCCACCGGAACCGGGACAGGGGGCACCGGGGAGCTGTTTTTT.

The chain combines TRBV20-1 with TRBJ2-1; 12 bases are a match to TRBD2. Trimming removed 2 bases from V and 4 bases from J; junction bases left unmatched: 6. Germline-derived CDR1 and CDR2 are DFQATT and SNEGSKA (reference sequence). The CDR3 sequence is 16 residues long. This chain's CDR3 is CSARTGTSGWYNEQFF. DNA of the CDR3: TGCAGTGCTAGAACCGGGACTAGCGGGTGGTACAATGAGCAGTTCTTC.

The chain carries TRBV4-3 and TRBJ2-7; D is undetermined. The CDR3 covers 13 residues. The V end was cut by 1 base, the J end by 4 bases, with 8 bases between. CDR1 and CDR2 from the germline V gene are LGHNA and YSLEER. The CDR3 region is CASSQALEYEQYF. In DNA form, the CDR3 reads TGCGCCAGCAGCCAAGCATTGGAGTACGAGCAGTACTTC.

V gene TRBV7-8 combines with J gene TRBJ1-5, with 7 bases identical to TRBD1. V dropped 5 bases and J dropped 2; count of bases not matched to a gene: 12. This CDR3 is built from 17 residues. From germline, CDR1 is SGHVS and CDR2 FQNEAQ. Written as DNA, the CDR3 is TGTGCCAGCAGCCAAGGGACAGCGTTTATTGGCAATCAGCCCCAGCATTTT. Protein sequence: CASSQGTAFIGNQPQHF.

Many counts were recorded for this clonotype. This chain connects TRBV29-1 to TRBJ2-5, with TRBD1 matching over 9 bases. V lost 4 bases and J lost 6; bases outside the gene matches: 6. CDR1 is SQVTM and CDR2 is ANQGSEA in the germline V gene. The CDR3 length is 13 residues. In nucleotides, the CDR3 is TGCAGCGTTGTCGACAGGGGGATGCAGACCCAGTACTTC. It is translated as CSVVDRGMQTQYF.

The chain combines TRBV11-2 with TRBJ2-1; the match to TRBD2 covers 13 bases. The CDR3 contains 21 residues. CDR1 and CDR2 (germline): SGHAT, FQNNGV. The trim removed 1 base at V and 0 bases at J, leaving 12 bases unmatched. The chain's CDR3 is CASSLVLSGLAGVHSYNEQFF. CDR3 nucleotide sequence: TGTGCCAGCAGCTTAGTTTTGTCTGGACTAGCGGGGGTCCACTCCTACAATGAGCAGTTCTTC.

The chain employs TRBV11-2 and TRBJ2-3, with 8 bases matching TRBD2. Germline-derived CDR1 and CDR2 are SGHAT and FQNNGV. The junction had 9 bases not matched to a gene; V was cut back by 3 bases and J by 4 bases. This CDR3 is built from 16 residues. The CDR3 coding sequence is TGTGCCAGCAGCTTCCCGGAGCGGGGGATCTCAGATACGCAGTATTTT. The encoded protein is CASSFPERGISDTQYF.

V is TRBV5-1 and J is TRBJ2-7, with D possibly matching TRBD1 (6 bases). The CDR3 length is 18 residues. Germline V CDR1 and CDR2: SGHRS, YFSETQ. V was trimmed by 1 base and J by 5 bases, leaving 25 bases between them. The CDR3 reads CASSLLGPPTGHGNEQYF. As DNA, the CDR3 is TGCGCCAGCAGCTTGCTGGGTCCTCCGACAGGACACGGAAACGAGCAGTACTTC. Variable domain in full (rest from reference TRBV5-1 and TRBJ2-7): KAGVTQTPRYLIKTRGQQVTLSCSPISGHRSVSWYQQTPGQGLQFLFEYFSETQRNKGNFPGRFSGRQFSNSRSEMNVSTLELGDSALYLCASSLLGPPTGHGNEQYFGPGTRLTVT.

The V call is TRBV7-8, the J call TRBJ2-3, with D possibly matching TRBD2 (5 bases). The length of the CDR3 is 12 residues. Germline CDR1 and CDR2: SGHVS and FQNEAQ. Trimming removed 6 bases at V and 4 bases at J, with 8 bases between. CDR3 in DNA: TGTGCCAGCAGAAAGGACTCAGATACGCAGTATTTT. Translated: CASRKDSDTQYF.

Only a few counts were recorded for this clonotype. This chain links TRBV7-2 with TRBJ2-2; the match to TRBD2 covers 8 bases. The junction had 8 bases not matched to a gene; V was cut back by 5 bases and J by 3 bases. The germline V gene encodes CDR1 SGHTA and CDR2 FQGNSA. This CDR3 contains 16 residues. CDR3 DNA sequence: TGTGCCAGCAGCGCCCGGACTAGCTTATACACCGGGGAGCTGTTTTTT. As protein: CASSARTSLYTGELFF.

This clonotype was detected a few times. The gene calls are TRBV15 and TRBJ1-3; possibly TRBD1 for D (6 bases). The CDR3 is 15 residues long. Deletions cut 1 base from V and 0 bases from J, with 7 bases between. Germline CDR1 and CDR2: LNHNV and YYDKDF (reference sequence). The CDR3 nucleotides read TGTGCCACCAGCAGAGGGACAGACTCTGGAAACACCATATATTTT. Translation gives CATSRGTDSGNTIYF.

The CDR3 sequence: CASSLERGTYNEQFF. Written as DNA, the CDR3 is TGTGCCAGCAGCTTAGAGCGGGGTACTTACAATGAGCAGTTCTTC. The J gene is TRBJ2-1, the V gene TRBV7-2, with TRBD2 identical over 7 bases. With V trimmed by 1 base and J by 4 bases, 4 bases remained unmatched. Germline values: CDR1 SGHTA, CDR2 FQGNSA. The CDR3 totals 15 residues.

This clonotype has at least ten counts. This chain links TRBV18 with TRBJ2-7; 9 bases fit TRBD1. Germline-derived CDR1 and CDR2 are KGHSH and LQKENI. This CDR3 spans 14 amino acids. J lost 5 bases, V lost 3 bases, and 5 bases had no gene match. DNA of the CDR3: TGTGCCAGCTCACCGGGACAGGGTCCCAACGAGCAGTACTTC. Its translation is CASSPGQGPNEQYF.

In this sample, this clonotype turned up many times. The chain combines TRBV10-3 with TRBJ1-3, with D uncertain. The germline V and J ends were trimmed by 6 bases and 0 bases, with 15 bases remaining between them. The length of the CDR3 is 16 residues. CDR1 is ENHRY and CDR2 is SYGVKD in the germline V gene. CDR3 DNA: TGTGCCATCAGCAGAGTTGGACCAGGCTCTGGAAACACCATATATTTT. It yields the protein CAISRVGPGSGNTIYF.

This clonotype was seen only a few times. V usage is TRBV21-1 and J usage is TRBJ1-1; the table calls TRBD1, which could not be checked here. TRBV21-1 is given as a pseudogene. The CDR3 totals 15 residues. CDR3 residues: CASSITQGIIGSAFF. For the CDR3, the DNA is TGTGCCAGCAGCATTACTCAGGGAATTATTGGATCAGCTTTCTTT.

This clonotype turned up a few times. The CDR3 spells CASSTITGKAVIDTQYF. CDR3 sequence (DNA): TGTGCCAGCAGCACCATAACAGGGAAAGCGGTAATAGATACGCAGTATTTT. The chain recombines TRBV7-9 with TRBJ2-3, with a possible D match to TRBD1 (6 bases). The CDR3 spans 17 residues. Per germline, CDR1 SEHNR and CDR2 FQNEAQ (reference sequence). Trimming left V 5 bases short and J 5 bases short, with 23 bases between. Variable domain in full (rest from reference TRBV7-9 and TRBJ2-3): DTGVSQNPRHKITKRGQNVTFRCDPISEHNRLYWYRQTLGQGPEFLTYFQNEAQLEKSRLLSDRFSAERPKGSFSTLEIQRTEQGDSAMYLCASSTITGKAVIDTQYFGPGTRLTVL.

V is TRBV29-1 and J is TRBJ2-1; no firm D call. The V end was cut by 4 bases, the J end by 3 bases, with 10 bases between. The germline gives CDR1 SQVTM, CDR2 ANQGSEA. The CDR3 extends over 13 amino acids. As DNA, the CDR3 is TGCAGCGTTGGTGGGCAGAACTACAATGAGCAGTTCTTC. Its translation is CSVGGQNYNEQFF.

This clonotype was recorded a few times. V gene TRBV12-3 or TRBV12-4 combines with J gene TRBJ2-1, with 7 bases lining up with TRBD1. V lost 0 bases, J lost 6 bases, and 5 bases stayed unmatched. The CDR3 covers 15 residues. The CDR3: CASSLARAGGNEQFF. In DNA form, the CDR3 reads TGTGCCAGCAGTTTAGCGCGGGCAGGGGGCAATGAGCAGTTCTTC.